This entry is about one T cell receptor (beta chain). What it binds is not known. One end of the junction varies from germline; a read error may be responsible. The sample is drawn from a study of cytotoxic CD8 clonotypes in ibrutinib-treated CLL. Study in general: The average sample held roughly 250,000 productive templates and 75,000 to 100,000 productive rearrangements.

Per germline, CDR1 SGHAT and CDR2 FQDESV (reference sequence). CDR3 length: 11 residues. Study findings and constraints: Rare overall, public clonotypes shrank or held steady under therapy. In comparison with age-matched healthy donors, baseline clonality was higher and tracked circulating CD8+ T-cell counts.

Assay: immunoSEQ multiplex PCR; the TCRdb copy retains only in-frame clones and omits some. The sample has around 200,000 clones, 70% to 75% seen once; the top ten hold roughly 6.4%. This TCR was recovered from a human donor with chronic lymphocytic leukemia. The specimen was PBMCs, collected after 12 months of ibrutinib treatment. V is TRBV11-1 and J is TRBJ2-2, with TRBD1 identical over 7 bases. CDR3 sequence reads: CASSWQGVLFF. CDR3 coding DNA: TGTGCCAGCAGCTGGCAGGGGGTGCTGTTTTTT.